This T cell receptor beta chain originates from a study of cytomegalovirus exposure and HLA in healthy donors. The PCR employed 60 Vbeta primers together with 13 Jbeta primers. Data came from immunoSEQ multiplex PCR; TCRdb stores just in-frame clones and leaves some out. The table has about 210,000 clones, roughly 74% seen once. The table lists this clone with a count of one. Its specificity is not known. Study-level findings and limits: Later, TCR association rates were found to vary by HLA locus, highest for DRB1 and lowest for HLA-C. Common viral pathogens seemed to be connected with several of the most significant clusters, according to a later analysis. According to the study, about 180 TCR beta chains were cytomegalovirus-associated.

V trimming: 1 base; J trimming: 6 bases; junction bases outside the gene matches: 6. CDR3 size: 15 residues. The germline V gene has CDR1 LGHNA and CDR2 YSLEER. Sequenced sample: PBMCs. V gene TRBV4-3 combines with J gene TRBJ1-5; the match to TRBD1 covers 7 bases. This TCR derives from a woman aged 30 to 39 in good health and CMV-seropositive. The CDR3 reads CASSQATGDGQPQHF. As DNA, the CDR3 is TGCGCCAGCAGCCAAGCTACAGGGGATGGTCAGCCCCAGCATTTT.